The 12 T cell receptor beta chains listed next were all sequenced from one sample in a study of cytomegalovirus exposure and HLA in healthy donors. The PCR ran on 60 Vbeta and 13 Jbeta primers. TCRdb's copy holds only in-frame clones and misses some; the assay was immunoSEQ multiplex PCR. The repertoire includes about 99,000 clones, about 80% of them detected once, and around 3.6% sits in the top ten. Material for sequencing was PBMCs. The receptors shown here come from a man between 35 and 55 years old in good health and CMV-seronegative.

CDR3 region: CASSLGREGEQYF. CDR3 in DNA: TGTGCCAGCAGCTTGGGCAGGGAGGGCGAGCAGTACTTC. The chain is built from TRBV5-4 and TRBJ2-7, with TRBD2 matching over 7 bases. The CDR3 is 13 amino acids. Germline-derived CDR1 and CDR2 are SGHNT and YYREEE (reference sequence). V lost 0 bases, J lost 6 bases, and 3 bases stayed unmatched.

J is TRBJ1-1 and V is TRBV19; 7 bases agree with TRBD1. The CDR3 has 10 amino acids. J gave up 12 bases and V 5 bases, and 3 bases lay outside the gene matches. Germline V gene sequence: CDR1 LNHDA, CDR2 SQIVND (reference sequence). In nucleotides, the CDR3 is TGTGCCAGTAGTGCGGGACAGACTTTCTTT. Translating gives CASSAGQTFF.

In its sample, this clone was seen a few times. This chain joins TRBV28 and TRBJ1-1; D call uncertain. Trimming pared 4 bases from V and 1 base from J, leaving 10 bases between. CDR1 is MDHEN, CDR2 SYDVKM, per germline. The CDR3 totals 14 residues. The CDR3 DNA sequence: TGTGCCAGCAGTTCCGGCCGGGGGAACACTGAAGCTTTCTTT. This gives the protein CASSSGRGNTEAFF.

The rearrangement uses TRBV30 and TRBJ1-1, with 9 bases matching TRBD1. The V and J ends lost 0 bases and 5 bases, in that order; junction bases with no gene match: 1. CDR3 size: 13 residues. Looked up from germline, CDR1 is GTSNPN and CDR2 is SVGIG (reference sequence). In DNA form, the CDR3 reads TGTGCCTGGAGTGTACAGGGGGCAACTGAAGCTTTCTTT. Translated, it gives CAWSVQGATEAFF.

This clone occurred a few times. The chain carries TRBV6-1 and TRBJ1-1; no definite D call. Germline lookup yields CDR1 MNHNS and CDR2 SASEGT. This CDR3 region has 13 residues. The V and J ends lost 4 bases and 0 bases respectively, with 6 bases between them. The DNA of the CDR3 is TGTGCCAGCAGTGGCGCATTGAACACTGAAGCTTTCTTT. It codes for CASSGALNTEAFF.

The chain combines TRBV7-2 with TRBJ1-6; a weak D match, TRBD1 (5 bases). Germline lookup yields CDR1 SGHTA and CDR2 FQGNSA. The ends were cut back, 5 bases at V and 9 bases at J, with 14 bases in the middle. The length of the CDR3 is 14 residues. The CDR3 DNA reads as TGTGCCAGCAGCCCCAGGGTTACGGTTTCACCCCTCCACTTT. Its translation is CASSPRVTVSPLHF.

J is TRBJ2-3 and V is TRBV7-2, with D maybe TRBD2 (5 bases). Per germline, CDR1 SGHTA and CDR2 FQGNSA. The V and J ends lost 5 bases and 1 base respectively, with 19 bases between them. CDR3 length: 17 residues. CDR3 sequence (DNA): TGTGCCAGCAGCCCCCGGACTCGTGCGGACGGCACAGATACGCAGTATTTT. Translated: CASSPRTRADGTDTQYF.

The chain combines TRBV5-6 with TRBJ2-7; a weak D match, TRBD1 (5 bases). CDR1 SGHDT and CDR2 YYEEEE come from the germline V gene. This CDR3 region has 16 residues. Deletions cut 2 bases from V and 0 bases from J, with 15 bases between. CDR3 sequence (DNA): TGTGCCAGCAGCTTCCCCCAGGGCTCCTTCTCCTACGAGCAGTACTTC. This sequence encodes CASSFPQGSFSYEQYF.

The gene calls are TRBV28 and TRBJ2-2, with D possibly TRBD1 on 6 matching bases. The CDR3 runs to 15 residues. Trimming left V 4 bases short and J 3 bases short, with 12 bases between. CDR1 is MDHEN, CDR2 SYDVKM, per germline. The CDR3 DNA is TGTGCCAGCAGTTCTACGGGACACTACACCGGGGAGCTGTTTTTT. The encoded protein is CASSSTGHYTGELFF.

The chain has TRBV27 and TRBJ2-1; the D gene is possibly TRBD1 (5 bases). Trimming took off 4 bases at V and 3 bases at J, with 10 bases between the two ends. The CDR3 runs 14 residues. Looked up from germline, CDR1 is MNHEY and CDR2 is SMNVEV (reference sequence). CDR3 amino acids: CASSSIRGYNEQFF. CDR3 DNA: TGTGCCAGCAGTTCCATAAGGGGCTACAATGAGCAGTTCTTC.

The V gene is TRBV28, the J gene TRBJ1-2; the match to TRBD1 covers 12 bases. The CDR3 sequence is 15 residues long. V gave up 3 bases and J gave up 7 bases; unmatched junction bases: 6. The V gene's germline CDR1 is MDHEN and CDR2 SYDVKM. This CDR3 reads CASSFRDRGQRGYTF. The DNA of the CDR3 is TGTGCCAGCAGTTTCCGGGACAGGGGGCAGCGTGGCTACACCTTC.

This clone was seen a single time. The chain carries TRBV18 and TRBJ1-4; D uncertain. Germline CDR1 KGHSH, CDR2 LQKENI. Trimming removed 3 bases from V and 7 bases from J, with 6 bases in between. The length of the CDR3 is 12 residues. The CDR3 sequence is CASSPQSEKLFF. Written as DNA, the CDR3 is TGTGCCAGCTCACCCCAGTCTGAAAAACTGTTTTTT. Supplemented by reference TRBV18 and TRBJ1-4, the full variable domain reads NAGVMQNPRHLVRRRGQEARLRCSPMKGHSHVYWYRQLPEEGLKFMVYLQKENIIDESGMPKERFSAEFPKEGPSILRIQQVVRGDSAAYFCASSPQSEKLFFGSGTQLSVL.